These 25 T cell receptor beta chains originate from one sample sequenced in a study of T cell responses to AZD1222 COVID-19 vaccine. Assay: immunoSEQ multiplex PCR; the TCRdb copy retains only in-frame clones and omits some. The sample comprises about 130,000 clones, roughly nine tenths of which are singletons, and roughly 4.5% rests with the top ten. The material was peripheral blood, obtained on day 0 of AZD1222 vaccination. These receptors came from an adult in good health.

The V gene is TRBV12-3 or TRBV12-4, the J gene TRBJ2-5, with a possible D match to TRBD2 (6 bases). Trimming took off 6 bases at V and 7 bases at J, with 15 bases between the two ends. The CDR3 is 13 residues long. CDR3 loop: CASSDGGWVTQYF. CDR3 in DNA: TGTGCCAGCAGCGACGGGGGATGGGTGACCCAGTACTTC.

The chain combines TRBV28 with TRBJ1-6, with 10 bases aligning to TRBD1. The ends lost 7 bases at V and 10 bases at J; junction bases unmatched: 10. The CDR3 is 15 amino acids. The germline gives CDR1 MDHEN, CDR2 SYDVKM. The CDR3 DNA reads TGTGCCAGCACCTTCGGGACAGGGGCAGGCTCACCCCTCCACTTT. It is translated as CASTFGTGAGSPLHF. Supplemented by reference TRBV28 and TRBJ1-6, the full variable domain reads DVKVTQSSRYLVKRTGEKVFLECVQDMDHENMFWYRQDPGLGLRLIYFSYDVKMKEKGDIPEGYSVSREKKERFSLILESASTNQTSMYLCASTFGTGAGSPLHFGNGTRLTVT.

This chain joins TRBV6-2 or TRBV6-3 and TRBJ2-1; the match to TRBD2 covers 9 bases. With 4 bases clipped from V and 3 bases from J, the junction kept 1 base outside the gene matches. Germline lookup yields CDR1 MNHEY and CDR2 SVGEGT. The CDR3 covers 14 residues. In DNA form, the CDR3 reads TGTGCCAGCAGTTTGCGGGGGGGCTACAATGAGCAGTTCTTC. Translation: CASSLRGGYNEQFF.

This clone has a handful of counts. The chain combines TRBV11-3 with TRBJ2-2; D is unresolved. The germline V and J ends were trimmed by 1 base and 6 bases, with 12 bases remaining between them. CDR1 and CDR2 (germline): SGHNT, YENEEA. The CDR3 extends over 15 amino acids. CDR3 loop: CASSLVPRPPGELFF. CDR3 DNA: TGTGCCAGCAGCTTAGTGCCTAGGCCACCCGGGGAGCTGTTTTTT.

The J gene is TRBJ1-2, the V gene TRBV4-3; D is perhaps TRBD1 (6 bases). Germline CDR1 reads LGHNA; CDR2 reads YSLEER. This CDR3 has 15 residues. V lost 4 bases and J 5 bases, leaving 17 bases between the germline ends. The CDR3, as DNA: TGCGCCAGCAGCCCGCAGACAGGCGGTAGATATGGCTACACCTTC. It specifies CASSPQTGGRYGYTF.

The V call is TRBV7-9, the J call TRBJ2-5, with 7 bases matching TRBD1. The junction had 8 bases not matched to a gene; V was cut back by 5 bases and J by 2 bases. The CDR3 extends over 15 amino acids. Germline CDR1 reads SEHNR; CDR2 reads FQNEAQ (reference sequence). The CDR3: CASSIGRQGQETQYF. The CDR3 nucleotides are TGTGCCAGCAGCATTGGCCGACAGGGTCAAGAGACCCAGTACTTC. Together with reference TRBV7-9 and TRBJ2-5, the CDR3 gives the full variable domain: DTGVSQNPRHKITKRGQNVTFRCDPISEHNRLYWYRQTLGQGPEFLTYFQNEAQLEKSRLLSDRFSAERPKGSFSTLEIQRTEQGDSAMYLCASSIGRQGQETQYFGPGTRLLVL.

The V call is TRBV6-5, the J call TRBJ1-1; TRBD1 might be the D (6 bases). V lost 6 bases to trimming and J lost 1 base, with 15 bases between them. Germline CDR1 and CDR2: MNHEY and SVGAGI. The CDR3 is 15 residues long. The CDR3 here is CASSNIRGGNTEAFF. The CDR3 region has the DNA TGTGCCAGCAGCAACATCAGGGGTGGGAACACTGAAGCTTTCTTT.

This chain connects TRBV2 to TRBJ1-2; 8 bases are shared with TRBD1. CDR3 length equals 13 residues. CDR1 and CDR2 (germline): SNHLY, FYNNEI. Trimming removed 8 bases from V and 6 bases from J; junction bases left unmatched: 8. CDR3 DNA sequence: TGTGCCAGCCCACGGGACAGGACGGATGGCTACACCTTC. This encodes CASPRDRTDGYTF.

The J gene is TRBJ2-7, the V gene TRBV25-1; TRBD1 aligns across 7 bases. In germline, CDR1 is MGHDK, CDR2 SYGVNS. The ends lost 2 bases at V and 4 bases at J; junction bases unmatched: 5. The CDR3 is 14 residues long. CDR3 DNA sequence: TGTGCCAGCAGTGAAACTGGACAGGAATACGAGCAGTACTTC. Its translation is CASSETGQEYEQYF.

The chain is built from TRBV7-3 and TRBJ1-1; tentative D call: TRBD1 (5 bases). Germline lookup yields CDR1 SGHTA and CDR2 FQGTGA. The ends were cut back, 0 bases at V and 4 bases at J, with 6 bases in the middle. The CDR3 is 13 residues long. CDR3 sequence reads: CASSLTRGTEAFF. In DNA form, the CDR3 reads TGTGCCAGCAGCTTAACAAGGGGCACTGAAGCTTTCTTT.

This sequence joins TRBV18 and TRBJ2-7; 14 positions match TRBD2. Germline loops: CDR1 KGHSH, CDR2 LQKENI. The V gene end was trimmed by 4 bases and the J gene end by 5 bases; junction bases not matched to a gene: 4. This CDR3 comprises 15 residues. The CDR3 DNA reads as TGTGCCAGCTCACTACCGGGACTAGCGGGAGACGAGCAGTACTTC. This encodes CASSLPGLAGDEQYF.

V gene TRBV10-3 combines with J gene TRBJ1-5; D perhaps matches TRBD1 (6 bases). Germline V CDR1 and CDR2: ENHRY, SYGVKD. The CDR3 has 12 residues. Trimming took off 3 bases at V and 13 bases at J, with 13 bases between the two ends. The CDR3 is CAISDPGQLQHF. The DNA of the CDR3 is TGTGCCATCAGTGACCCTGGACAGCTTCAGCATTTT.

This sequence joins TRBV24-1 and TRBJ2-2; D might be TRBD2 (7 bases). V was shortened by 1 base and J by 3 bases, with 14 bases between the two germline ends. The CDR3 extends over 17 amino acids. Germline values: CDR1 KGHDR, CDR2 SFDVKD. Here the CDR3 reads CATSDFGTGRDTGELFF. The DNA of the CDR3 is TGTGCCACCAGTGATTTCGGTACAGGGAGGGACACCGGGGAGCTGTTTTTT.

The V and J genes are TRBV6-5 and TRBJ2-7; maybe TRBD1 (6 bases). V lost 2 bases to trimming and J lost 0 bases, with 11 bases between them. Germline CDR1 MNHEY, CDR2 SVGAGI. The CDR3 length is 15 residues. The CDR3, as DNA: TGTGCCAGCAGTTACGGGCAGGGGAGCTCCTACGAGCAGTACTTC. This gives the protein CASSYGQGSSYEQYF.

The gene calls are TRBV10-3 and TRBJ2-1, with 11 bases matching TRBD2. This CDR3 contains 14 residues. Germline CDR1 and CDR2: ENHRY and SYGVKD. Germline trimming cut 8 bases from V and 5 bases from J; bases unmatched to any gene: 5. This chain's CDR3 is CAIVGTSGNNEQFF. The CDR3 region has the DNA TGTGCCATCGTAGGGACTAGCGGAAACAATGAGCAGTTCTTC.

V is TRBV15 and J is TRBJ1-4; D might be TRBD1 (6 bases). The CDR3 has 17 amino acids. V was cut by 3 bases and J by 3 bases, with 17 bases left in between. Per the germline V gene, CDR1 is LNHNV and CDR2 is YYDKDF (reference sequence). The CDR3: CATSSYRQATSNEKLFF. CDR3 DNA sequence: TGTGCCACCAGCAGTTATCGACAGGCGACCTCTAATGAAAAACTGTTTTTT. The whole variable domain, remainder taken from reference TRBV15 and TRBJ1-4, is DAMVIQNPRYQVTQFGKPVTLSCSQTLNHNVMYWYQQKSSQAPKLLFHYYDKDFNNEADTPDNFQSRRPNTSFCFLDIRSPGLGDTAMYLCATSSYRQATSNEKLFFGSGTQLSVL.

This clone was observed a few times. This chain joins TRBV6-5 and TRBJ1-1; D is unresolved. The V gene's germline CDR1 is MNHEY and CDR2 SVGAGI. Trimming cost V 8 bases and J 7 bases, with 11 bases left between them. The CDR3 is made up of 11 amino acids. The CDR3 bases are TGTGCCAGCGGTAAGGGTTATGAAGCTTTCTTT. It encodes CASGKGYEAFF.

The chain combines TRBV7-3 with TRBJ2-3; D uncertain. CDR1 SGHTA and CDR2 FQGTGA come from the germline V gene. This CDR3 spans 14 amino acids. V was shortened by 3 bases and J by 4 bases, with 11 bases between the two germline ends. This CDR3 reads CASSLSASADTQYF. The DNA of the CDR3 is TGTGCCAGCAGCTTGTCGGCATCCGCAGATACGCAGTATTTT.

CDR3 in amino acids: CASSESAGGPGTQYF. The CDR3 DNA follows: TGTGCCAGCAGTGAAAGCGCGGGAGGGCCAGGTACGCAGTATTTT. The chain uses TRBV6-4 and TRBJ2-3; the match to TRBD2 covers 9 bases. This CDR3 spans 15 amino acids. CDR1 and CDR2 from the germline V gene are MRHNA and SNTAGT. Germline trimming cut 3 bases from V and 8 bases from J; bases unmatched to any gene: 9.

The chain is built from TRBV11-3 and TRBJ2-1; D gene unclear. Trimming stripped 3 bases from V and 5 bases from J, with 17 bases between. The CDR3 contains 16 residues. Germline assignment: CDR1 SGHNT and CDR2 YENEEA. In DNA form, the CDR3 reads TGTGCCAGCAGCTTGTGGGATTCGGTGGCGAACAATGAGCAGTTCTTC. It encodes CASSLWDSVANNEQFF.

The chain employs TRBV4-1 and TRBJ2-1; 7 nucleotides align to TRBD2. The germline CDR1 and CDR2 sequences are MGHRA and YSYEKL. V was pared by 1 base and J by 2 bases, with 11 bases of the junction left unmatched. The CDR3 contains 18 residues. This chain's CDR3 is CASSQVRASGAPYNEQFF. CDR3 in DNA: TGCGCCAGCAGCCAAGTTCGGGCGAGCGGGGCCCCCTACAATGAGCAGTTCTTC.

The chain carries TRBV9 and TRBJ1-1; D is uncertain. Germline V gene data show CDR1 as SGDLS and CDR2 as YYNGEE. The CDR3 has 11 amino acids. Trimming removed 6 bases at V and 1 base at J, with 4 bases between. This CDR3 reads CASKGNTEAFF. For the CDR3, the DNA is TGTGCCAGCAAAGGGAACACTGAAGCTTTCTTT.

The chain is built from TRBV4-2 and TRBJ2-3, with a weak D call TRBD1 (6 bases). This CDR3 is built from 18 residues. Trimming cost V 0 bases and J 2 bases, with 18 bases left between them. From germline, CDR1 is LGHNA and CDR2 YNFKEQ. CDR3 residues: CASSQDQGGPSLTDTQYF. The CDR3 DNA reads TGTGCCAGCAGCCAAGATCAAGGGGGTCCGTCCCTCACAGATACGCAGTATTTT.

V usage is TRBV29-1 and J usage is TRBJ2-1; 14 bases map to TRBD2. The CDR3 totals 20 residues. The V gene end was trimmed by 0 bases and the J gene end by 0 bases; junction bases not matched to a gene: 10. Germline V CDR1 and CDR2: SQVTM, ANQGSEA. The CDR3 coding sequence is TGCAGCGTTGAAGACCGCGGACTAGCGGGGGGCCCGGGCTCCTACAATGAGCAGTTCTTC. This gives the protein CSVEDRGLAGGPGSYNEQFF.

The chain couples TRBV19 to TRBJ2-3; D is perhaps TRBD1 (5 bases). Between the trimmed V and J ends, which lost 7 bases and 2 bases, there was a span of 16 bases. CDR3 size: 15 residues. Germline V gives CDR1 LNHDA, CDR2 SQIVND (reference sequence). CDR3 sequence reads: CASTFRALSTDTQYF. CDR3 DNA sequence: TGTGCCAGTACCTTCAGGGCCCTTTCCACAGATACGCAGTATTTT.